Listed below are T cell receptor beta chains from one sample, sequenced in a study of T cells in Graves' hyperthyroidism and ophthalmopathy. TCRdb used MiXCR to reprocess the multiplex PCR reads, holding one entry per CDR3 protein. The sample includes 350,000 or so distinct CDR3 sequences, 17% seen only once; the top ten take 30% to 40%. Sequenced: blood. These receptors were collected from a woman aged 30 to 39 with Graves' hyperthyroidism that later progressed to Graves' ophthalmopathy. Each CDR3 is given with its conserved first and last residue. A D gene is named only where the DNA matches it firmly. Not all rows give a size; the values are once, few, many and, for expanded clones, a class.

CDR3: CASSAGQGTHNEQFF
DNA: TGTGCCAGCAGCGCCGGACAGGGAACTCACAATGAGCAGTTCTTC
J: TRBJ2-1
V: TRBV5-4
D: TRBD1
size: many

CDR3: CSVVLGQGNTYSNQPQHF
DNA: TGCAGCGTTGTCCTGGGACAGGGTAATACCTATAGCAATCAGCCCCAGCATTTT
J: TRBJ1-5
V: TRBV29-1
D: TRBD1
size: few

CDR3: CASSTPSAVYEQYF
DNA: TGTGCCAGCAGCACCCCTAGCGCGGTCTACGAGCAGTACTTC
J: TRBJ2-7
V: TRBV11-2
D: .
size: .

CDR3: CASSLAGGYGETQYF
DNA: TGCGCCAGCAGCTTGGCAGGGGGCTACGGTGAGACCCAGTACTTC
J: TRBJ2-5
V: TRBV5-1
D: TRBD1
size: many

CDR3: CASSLSQGASEAFF
DNA: TGTGCCAGCAGTTTATCTCAGGGGGCATCTGAAGCTTTCTTT
J: TRBJ1-1
V: TRBV28
D: TRBD1
size: many

CDR3: CASSATSADEQYF
DNA: TGTGCCAGCAGTGCGACTAGCGCGGATGAGCAGTACTTC
J: TRBJ2-7
V: TRBV28
D: TRBD2
size: .

CDR3: CASSQPGGRIPEAFF
DNA: TGTGCCAGCAGCCAGCCCGGAGGGAGGATTCCTGAAGCTTTCTTT
J: TRBJ1-1
V: TRBV11-2
D: .
size: many

CDR3: CASSLSGSLFGELFF
DNA: TGTGCCAGCAGTTTAAGCGGGAGTCTCTTCGGGGAGCTGTTTTTT
J: TRBJ2-2
V: TRBV28
D: TRBD2
size: many

CDR3: CAGSSSGSPDEQFF
DNA: TGTGCCGGCAGTTCTAGCGGGAGTCCGGATGAGCAGTTCTTC
J: TRBJ2-1
V: TRBV12-3/TRBV12-4
D: TRBD2
size: once

CDR3: CASSSGRHGETQYF
DNA: TGTGCCAGCAGCTCAGGACGTCACGGGGAGACCCAGTACTTC
J: TRBJ2-5
V: TRBV5-6
D: .
size: .

CDR3: CASSSHLEATPGLSGNTIYF
DNA: TGTGCCAGTAGTTCCCACCTGGAGGCTACTCCGGGCCTCTCTGGAAACACCATATATTTT
J: TRBJ1-3
V: TRBV19
D: .
size: many

CDR3: CASTRTVEQFF
DNA: TGTGCCAGCACCCGGACTGTTGAGCAGTTCTTC
J: TRBJ2-1
V: TRBV11-2
D: .
size: .

CDR3: CASSSLGERGYGYTF
DNA: TGTGCCAGCAGTTCCTTAGGGGAGCGCGGCTATGGCTACACCTTC
J: TRBJ1-2
V: TRBV12-3/TRBV12-4
D: .
size: .

CDR3: CASSYLGVNGEAFF
DNA: TGTGCCAGCAGTTACCTCGGGGTGAATGGTGAAGCTTTCTTT
J: TRBJ1-1
V: TRBV6-6
D: .
size: many

CDR3: CASTELTGRRNQPQHF
DNA: TGTGCCAGCACCGAACTTACAGGGAGACGCAATCAGCCCCAGCATTTT
J: TRBJ1-5
V: TRBV6-1
D: .
size: many

CDR3: CSAPERDNSYEQYF
DNA: TGCAGTGCCCCAGAGCGGGACAACTCCTACGAGCAGTACTTC
J: TRBJ2-7
V: TRBV20-1
D: .
size: many

CDR3: CASSKDNSNQPQHF
DNA: TGTGCCAGCAGTAAGGACAATAGCAATCAGCCCCAGCATTTT
J: TRBJ1-5
V: TRBV2
D: .
size: .

CDR3: CASSLLAGGVLNEQFF
DNA: TGTGCCAGCAGTTTATTAGCGGGAGGGGTCTTAAATGAGCAGTTCTTC
J: TRBJ2-1
V: TRBV12-3/TRBV12-4
D: TRBD2
size: many

CDR3: CASSITQTAEAFF
DNA: TGTGCCAGTAGTATCACACAGACTGCTGAAGCTTTCTTT
J: TRBJ1-1
V: TRBV19
D: .
size: .

CDR3: CASSLDGGSAEAFF
DNA: TGTGCCAGCAGCTTAGACGGGGGCTCCGCTGAAGCTTTCTTT
J: TRBJ1-1
V: TRBV11-2
D: .
size: many

CDR3: CASSQDVAAMNTEAFF
DNA: TGCGCCAGCAGCCAAGACGTCGCAGCCATGAACACTGAAGCTTTCTTT
J: TRBJ1-1
V: TRBV4-1
D: .
size: .

CDR3: CATSDPGLAFHEQFF
DNA: TGTGCCACCAGTGATCCGGGACTAGCCTTCCATGAGCAGTTCTTC
J: TRBJ2-1
V: TRBV24-1
D: TRBD2
size: .

CDR3: CSARDGYDSYEQYF
DNA: TGCAGTGCTAGAGACGGTTATGACTCCTACGAGCAGTACTTC
J: TRBJ2-7
V: TRBV20-1
D: .
size: many

CDR3: CASSEAAEQFF
DNA: TGTGCCAGCAGCGAAGCAGCGGAACAGTTCTTC
J: TRBJ2-1
V: TRBV7-9
D: .
size: few

CDR3: CASSPLPGANVLTF
DNA: TGTGCCAGCTCACCACTTCCTGGGGCCAACGTCCTGACTTTC
J: TRBJ2-6
V: TRBV18
D: .
size: .

CDR3: CASSLDPGLAFINEQFF
DNA: TGCGCCAGCAGCTTGGATCCAGGACTAGCATTTATAAATGAGCAGTTCTTC
J: TRBJ2-1
V: TRBV5-1
D: TRBD2
size: many

CDR3: CASSSRLDGQLRNNEQFF
DNA: TGTGCCAGCAGCAGTCGCTTAGATGGACAGCTAAGAAACAATGAGCAGTTCTTC
J: TRBJ2-1
V: TRBV12-3/TRBV12-4
D: .
size: many

CDR3: CASSLGDYRKETQYF
DNA: TGTGCCAGCAGTTTGGGGGACTACCGTAAAGAGACCCAGTACTTC
J: TRBJ2-5
V: TRBV12-3/TRBV12-4
D: TRBD2
size: .

CDR3: CASSFYSGGTDTQYF
DNA: TGTGCCAGCAGCTTCTATAGCGGTGGCACAGATACGCAGTATTTT
J: TRBJ2-3
V: TRBV11-2
D: .
size: many

CDR3: CASSSLGVYEQYF
DNA: TGTGCCAGCAGCTCGCTAGGGGTGTACGAGCAGTACTTC
J: TRBJ2-7
V: TRBV11-2
D: .
size: many

CDR3: CASSLGPPGGQEKLFF
DNA: TGTGCCAGCAGCTTGGGCCCTCCAGGGGGCCAGGAAAAACTGTTTTTT
J: TRBJ1-4
V: TRBV5-5
D: TRBD1
size: many

CDR3: CASSDWDKNKYEQYF
DNA: TGTGCCAGCAGTGACTGGGACAAGAACAAGTACGAGCAGTACTTC
J: TRBJ2-7
V: TRBV7-9
D: .
size: .

CDR3: CASSSPYSGEQETQYF
DNA: TGTGCCAGCAGTTCTCCTTACTCAGGGGAACAAGAGACCCAGTACTTC
J: TRBJ2-5
V: TRBV28
D: .
size: many

CDR3: CASSQDWSLNSKYGYTF
DNA: TGCGCCAGCAGCCAAGACTGGAGTCTAAACTCGAAGTATGGCTACACCTTC
J: TRBJ1-2
V: TRBV4-1
D: .
size: few

CDR3: CASVEDNSPLHF
DNA: TGTGCCAGCGTCGAGGATAATTCACCCCTCCACTTT
J: TRBJ1-6
V: TRBV2
D: .
size: many

CDR3: CASSDRANYGYTF
DNA: TGTGCCAGCAGTGACAGGGCTAACTATGGCTACACCTTC
J: TRBJ1-2
V: TRBV6-1
D: .
size: many

CDR3: CASSAMTGGSYSNQPQHF
DNA: TGTGCCAGCTCGGCAATGACAGGGGGATCTTATAGCAATCAGCCCCAGCATTTT
J: TRBJ1-5
V: TRBV18
D: TRBD1
size: .

CDR3: CASSPGGQGNQPQHF
DNA: TGTGCCAGCTCTCCGGGGGGGCAGGGAAACCAGCCCCAGCATTTT
J: TRBJ1-5
V: TRBV6-1
D: .
size: many

CDR3: CSASGRGVYEQYF
DNA: TGCAGTGCTAGTGGACGGGGAGTATACGAGCAGTACTTC
J: TRBJ2-7
V: TRBV20-1
D: .
size: many

CDR3: CASSTTSGEADTQYF
DNA: TGTGCCAGCAGTACGACTAGCGGGGAGGCAGATACGCAGTATTTT
J: TRBJ2-3
V: TRBV28
D: TRBD2
size: many

CDR3: CASSLGGGRYNSPLHF
DNA: TGCGCCAGCAGCTTGGGCGGGGGGCGATATAATTCACCCCTCCACTTT
J: TRBJ1-6
V: TRBV5-1
D: .
size: .

CDR3: CSADGTSGQKTYNEQFF
DNA: TGCAGTGCAGACGGGACTAGCGGGCAAAAAACCTACAATGAGCAGTTCTTC
J: TRBJ2-1
V: TRBV20-1
D: TRBD2
size: many